This T cell receptor (beta chain) was captured by sequencing in a study of identical twins. V lost 5 bases to trimming and J lost 6 bases, with 7 bases between them. The CDR3 loop spans 12 amino acids. Germline V lookup: CDR1 MGHDK, CDR2 SYGVNS. TCRdb called the 5' RACE reads again in MiXCR, with one record for every CDR3 protein. Here the sample spans about 220,000 distinct CDR3 sequences, approximately 7.1% being singletons. The data were also submitted as part of a second study, on T cells expressing NK-cell markers.

This sequence was found in a woman between 18 and 29 years old in good health. The source material was CD8+ T cells sorted from blood. The rearrangement joins TRBV25-1 to TRBJ2-2; D gene unclear. CDR3 amino acids: CASSTTAGELFF. The CDR3 DNA follows: TGTGCCAGCAGTACAACGGCCGGGGAGCTGTTTTTT. The full variable domain, rest sourced from reference TRBV25-1 and TRBJ2-2, is EADIYQTPRYLVIGTGKKITLECSQTMGHDKMYWYQQDPGMELHLIHYSYGVNSTEKGDLSSESTVSRIRTEHFPLTLESARPSHTSQYLCASSTTAGELFFGEGSRLTVL.